The clone carrying this T cell receptor beta chain is a singleton in its sample. Its cognate antigen is unknown. This CDR3 region has 14 residues. Germline V gene lookup returns CDR1 SGHTA and CDR2 FQGNSA. V lost 5 bases, J lost 0 bases, and 10 bases lay in between. This sample was taken from a study of cytomegalovirus exposure and HLA in healthy donors. As for the study in general: A previous analysis identified approximately 110 million unique TCR beta sequences derived from around 200 million T cells.

The PCR ran on 60 Vbeta and 13 Jbeta primers. Profiled with immunoSEQ multiplex PCR; TCRdb holds only in-frame clones, not every one. The sample yields about 160,000 clones, approximately 81% seen once. The study's findings and limits: Most TCR sequences proved rare, with some public TCRs found in many donors. The authors enumerated roughly 160 TCR beta chains as linked to cytomegalovirus. Associated with HLA alleles at 0.05 false discovery rate in a later analysis were some 16,000 TCR beta sequences.

The sequence was collected from a boy younger than 10 in good health and CMV-seronegative. The sequenced sample consisted of PBMCs. V usage is TRBV7-2 and J usage is TRBJ1-1, with D unresolved. The CDR3 DNA reads as TGTGCCAGCAGCCCAGAGGGAATGAACACTGAAGCTTTCTTT. It is translated as CASSPEGMNTEAFF.